Below, 16 T cell receptor beta chains from the same sample are listed, as sequenced in a study of a mutant IDH1 vaccine in newly diagnosed glioma. Their recognized antigens are unknown. Some clones are missing from TCRdb's copy, which holds only in-frame ones; the method was immunoSEQ multiplex PCR. The table includes 38,000 or so clones, roughly 76% detected once. The sample's time point: week 23, last vaccination. All doses held 300 ug of mutant IDH1 20-mer peptide, with topical imiquimod. The specimen was PBMCs, collected from a glioma patient whose treatment included an IDH1 peptide vaccine. Receptor source: a man aged 40-55 years with glioma.

Notes on this clone: This CDR3 is also generated by other DNA sequences in the sample. The CDR3 DNA sequence: TGTGCCAGCTCACCTGGGAGGAACACTGAAGCTTTCTTT. Protein: CASSPGRNTEAFF. The V and J genes are TRBV18 and TRBJ1-1; unclear D gene. CDR1 and CDR2 from the germline V gene are KGHSH and LQKENI. Trimming took 3 bases from V and 1 from J, leaving 6 bases between them. CDR3 length: 13 residues.

The chain uses TRBV2 and TRBJ1-1; 7 nucleotides line up with TRBD1. The CDR3 contains 14 residues. V dropped 8 bases and J dropped 2; count of bases not matched to a gene: 8. Germline CDR1 is SNHLY and CDR2 is FYNNEI. The CDR3 DNA reads as TGTGCCAGCGGGATCTCAGGGGGAAACACTGAAGCTTTCTTT. Translating it yields CASGISGGNTEAFF.

The chain has TRBV19 and TRBJ2-5; perhaps D is TRBD1 or TRBD2 (6 bases each). This CDR3 spans 15 amino acids. The V gene's germline CDR1 is LNHDA and CDR2 SQIVND (reference sequence). V was cut by 5 bases and J by 6 bases, with 19 bases left in between. The CDR3 bases are TGTGCCAGTAGTGGCGGAGGGGGGTTTGGGAAGACCCAGTACTTC. Its protein is CASSGGGGFGKTQYF.

A note on this clone: The sample holds other DNA sequences that translate to the same CDR3. V is TRBV5-5 and J is TRBJ2-7; D is ambiguous. Per germline, CDR1 SGHKS and CDR2 YYEKEE (reference sequence). This CDR3 has 12 amino acids. V shed 0 bases and J shed 4 bases, with 5 bases lying between them. The chain's CDR3 is CASSLDGYEQYF. In DNA form, the CDR3 reads TGTGCCAGCAGCTTGGACGGATACGAGCAGTACTTC.

This chain connects TRBV18 to TRBJ1-1; D gene uncertain. In germline, CDR1 is KGHSH, CDR2 LQKENI. V dropped 3 bases and J dropped 5 bases, with 7 bases sitting between them. The CDR3 has 12 residues. Here the CDR3 DNA reads TGTGCCAGCTCACCCACGGGGACTGAAGCTTTCTTT. This encodes CASSPTGTEAFF. Filled out from reference TRBV18 and TRBJ1-1, the complete variable domain reads NAGVMQNPRHLVRRRGQEARLRCSPMKGHSHVYWYRQLPEEGLKFMVYLQKENIIDESGMPKERFSAEFPKEGPSILRIQQVVRGDSAAYFCASSPTGTEAFFGQGTRLTVV.

The chain couples TRBV9 to TRBJ2-7; D ambiguous. V was cut by 0 bases and J by 6 bases, with 13 bases left in between. The CDR3 has 14 residues. Looked up from germline, CDR1 is SGDLS and CDR2 is YYNGEE. CDR3 DNA: TGTGCCAGCAGCGTAGCCGTTAGCCCCCGCGAGCAGTACTTC. Encoded protein: CASSVAVSPREQYF. The variable domain in full, with the rest retrieved from reference TRBV9 and TRBJ2-7, is DSGVTQTPKHLITATGQRVTLRCSPRSGDLSVYWYQQSLDQGLQFLIQYYNGEERAKGNILERFSAQQFPDLHSELNLSSLELGDSALYFCASSVAVSPREQYFGPGTRLTVT.

J is TRBJ2-7 and V is TRBV7-2, with D hard to call. CDR1 is SGHTA, CDR2 FQGNSA, per germline. This CDR3 has 12 residues. V lost 5 bases and J lost 4, with 9 bases in between. The DNA of the CDR3 is TGTGCCAGCAGCCTTTCTTTTTACGAGCAGTACTTC. It translates to CASSLSFYEQYF. Based on the CDR3 plus reference TRBV7-2 and TRBJ2-7, the full variable domain is GAGVSQSPSNKVTEKGKDVELRCDPISGHTALYWYRQSLGQGLEFLIYFQGNSAPDKSGLPSDRFSAERTGGSVSTLTIQRTQQEDSAVYLCASSLSFYEQYFGPGTRLTVT.

This chain connects TRBV11-3 to TRBJ2-2, with TRBD1 matching 7 bases. Germline trimming cut 5 bases from V and 7 bases from J; bases unmatched to any gene: 4. Germline loops: CDR1 SGHNT, CDR2 YENEEA. The CDR3 contains 13 residues. The CDR3 region is CASSPRDSGELFF. The CDR3 DNA reads as TGTGCCAGCAGCCCACGGGACAGCGGGGAGCTGTTTTTT.

The CDR3 here is CASSPIRGYNEQFF. The CDR3 DNA is TGTGCCAGCTCACCGATCCGGGGGTACAATGAGCAGTTCTTC. The V call is TRBV18, the J call TRBJ2-1, with TRBD2 as a possible D gene (6 bases). Trimming took off 3 bases at V and 4 bases at J, with 10 bases between the two ends. Germline V lookup: CDR1 KGHSH, CDR2 LQKENI. The CDR3 is 14 amino acids.

The chain carries TRBV10-3 and TRBJ2-7; D possibly uses TRBD1 or TRBD2 (5 bases each). V dropped 1 base and J dropped 0 bases, with 7 bases sitting between them. The CDR3 spans 14 residues. Germline CDR1 reads ENHRY; CDR2 reads SYGVKD. CDR3: CAISEWGSSYEQYF. In nucleotides, the CDR3 is TGTGCCATCAGTGAGTGGGGGTCCTCCTACGAGCAGTACTTC.

To note about this clone: At the DNA level, this CDR3 is encoded by other sequences in the same sample as well. The V and J genes are TRBV6-5 and TRBJ1-2; tentatively, D is TRBD1 (5 bases). This CDR3 has 15 residues. CDR1 is MNHEY and CDR2 is SVGAGI in the germline V gene. Between the trimmed V and J ends, which lost 0 bases and 5 bases, there was a span of 13 bases. The CDR3 reads CASSYSEGRLYGYTF. The CDR3 nucleotides are TGTGCCAGCAGTTACTCAGAGGGGAGGCTATATGGCTACACCTTC.

The chain uses TRBV20-1 and TRBJ1-1; TRBD1 matches at 7 bases. The V segment lost 3 bases and the J segment 11 bases; nucleotides outside the gene matches: 6. Germline CDR1 is DFQATT and CDR2 is SNEGSKA (reference sequence). CDR3 length equals 11 residues. The CDR3 loop reads CSARQGVDAFF. CDR3 nucleotide sequence: TGCAGTGCTAGGCAGGGGGTTGACGCTTTCTTT.

The sample holds one count of this clone. J is TRBJ1-2 and V is TRBV13, with 11 positions matching TRBD1. Germline loops: CDR1 PRHDT, CDR2 FYEKMQ (reference sequence). CDR3 length: 14 amino acids. With V trimmed by 3 bases and J by 8 bases, 5 bases remained unmatched. The CDR3 here is CASSFGDRGGGYTF. The CDR3 DNA reads as TGTGCCAGCAGCTTCGGGGACAGGGGGGGCGGCTACACCTTC.

This clone came up a few times. V and J are TRBV10-3 and TRBJ2-3, with 8 bases that match TRBD2. Germline V gene sequence: CDR1 ENHRY, CDR2 SYGVKD. V lost 6 bases, J lost 4 bases, and 6 bases stayed unmatched. There are 14 residues in the CDR3. CDR3 sequence reads: CAIRQSGGADTQYF. DNA of the CDR3: TGTGCCATCAGGCAAAGCGGGGGTGCAGATACGCAGTATTTT.

The chain uses TRBV6-1 and TRBJ2-7, with TRBD1 matching over 7 bases. The CDR3 is 14 amino acids. The germline gives CDR1 MNHNS, CDR2 SASEGT. With V trimmed by 5 bases and J by 3 bases, 7 bases remained unmatched. For the CDR3, the DNA is TGTGCCAGCAGTCGTCGGGACAGTGGCTACGAGCAGTACTTC. It encodes CASSRRDSGYEQYF.

In its sample, this clone was seen once. The V gene is TRBV5-4, the J gene TRBJ1-5; D unclear. In germline, CDR1 is SGHNT, CDR2 YYREEE (reference sequence). The CDR3 runs 14 residues. V shed 2 bases and J shed 0 bases, with 6 bases lying between them. The CDR3 bases are TGTGCCAGCAGCTTAGAGGGTAGCAATCAGCCCCAGCATTTT. Translated: CASSLEGSNQPQHF.